Below are 8 T cell receptor beta chains sequenced from a single sample in a study of cytomegalovirus exposure and HLA in healthy donors. 13 Jbeta primers and 60 Vbeta primers were used for the PCR. Measured with immunoSEQ multiplex PCR; TCRdb has only the in-frame clones, and not every one. The data hold 200,000 to 250,000 clones, with around 80% observed a single time. Sequenced: PBMCs. All receptors come from a woman between 40 and 50 years old in good health and CMV-seropositive.

This clone was seen just once. The chain recombines TRBV30 with TRBJ2-2; D possibly corresponds to TRBD2 (5 bases). The CDR3 loop spans 16 amino acids. Trimming pared 6 bases from V and 7 bases from J, leaving 24 bases between. The V gene's germline CDR1 is GTSNPN and CDR2 SVGIG (reference sequence). CDR3 sequence reads: CACARVLGFSGGELFF. The DNA for the CDR3 is TGTGCCTGCGCCCGAGTGCTGGGGTTCAGCGGCGGGGAGCTGTTTTTT.

The CDR3 here is CASSLLALAAAGELFF. The CDR3 DNA reads as TGTGCCAGCAGCTTATTGGCACTAGCGGCTGCCGGGGAGCTGTTTTTT. The chain has TRBV7-2 and TRBJ2-2, with 8 bases lining up with TRBD2. Germline loops: CDR1 SGHTA, CDR2 FQGNSA. V trimming: 2 bases; J trimming: 6 bases; junction bases outside the gene matches: 8. The CDR3 contains 16 residues.

The V and J genes are TRBV29-1 and TRBJ1-5; 9 bases are shared with TRBD1. The CDR3 contains 13 residues. V was clipped by 6 bases and J by 6 bases; unmatched bases: 6. The germline V gene encodes CDR1 SQVTM and CDR2 ANQGSEA. DNA for the CDR3: TGCAGCGTGAGGACAGGGGAGGCTCAGCCCCAGCATTTT. Protein: CSVRTGEAQPQHF.

The rearrangement joins TRBV7-3 to TRBJ1-1; D ambiguous. CDR3 length equals 14 residues. V gave up 3 bases and J gave up 7 bases, with 15 bases separating them. Germline CDR1 and CDR2: SGHTA and FQGTGA. The CDR3 nucleotides are TGTGCCAGCAGCTTGCACCCCTTGGGCAGTGAAGCTTTCTTT. This codes for CASSLHPLGSEAFF.

The chain employs TRBV5-1 and TRBJ2-1; D possibly corresponds to TRBD1 (6 bases). Germline V lookup: CDR1 SGHRS, CDR2 YFSETQ. V gave up 3 bases and J gave up 7 bases, with 20 bases separating them. This CDR3 region has 16 residues. The CDR3 DNA follows: TGCGCCAGCAGCTCGGCAGGTGGGGGCAGGGTGAATGAGCAGTTCTTC. Encoded protein: CASSSAGGGRVNEQFF.

This clone was detected only a few times. The V call is TRBV19, the J call TRBJ1-5; 11 bases map to TRBD1. With 6 bases clipped from V and 0 bases from J, the junction kept 4 bases outside the gene matches. This CDR3 contains 16 residues. The germline gives CDR1 LNHDA, CDR2 SQIVND (reference sequence). DNA for the CDR3: TGTGCCAGTAGCTCCGGGACAGGGGGTAGCAATCAGCCCCAGCATTTT. Translated: CASSSGTGGSNQPQHF. Using reference TRBV19 and TRBJ1-5 for the parts outside the CDR3, the full variable domain is DGGITQSPKYLFRKEGQNVTLSCEQNLNHDAMYWYRQDPGQGLRLIYYSQIVNDFQKGDIAEGYSVSREKKESFPLTVTSAQKNPTAFYLCASSSGTGGSNQPQHFGDGTRLSIL.

The genes are TRBV5-6 and TRBJ2-5; 7 nucleotides line up with TRBD2. The CDR3 is 15 residues long. The J segment lost 5 bases and the V segment lost 0 bases, leaving 7 bases of the junction unmatched. Germline-derived CDR1 and CDR2 are SGHDT and YYEEEE. CDR3 sequence reads: CASSLVGRAGETQYF. The CDR3 DNA reads TGTGCCAGCAGCTTGGTAGGGAGGGCAGGGGAGACCCAGTACTTC.

The V call is TRBV4-1, the J call TRBJ2-2, with 9 bases matching TRBD2. This CDR3 contains 16 residues. J gave up 7 bases and V 4 bases, and 10 bases lay outside the gene matches. From germline, CDR1 is MGHRA and CDR2 YSYEKL. Written as DNA, the CDR3 is TGCGCCAGCAGCCCCCGGGCTAGCGGGGTCGACGGGGAGCTGTTTTTT. It translates to CASSPRASGVDGELFF.